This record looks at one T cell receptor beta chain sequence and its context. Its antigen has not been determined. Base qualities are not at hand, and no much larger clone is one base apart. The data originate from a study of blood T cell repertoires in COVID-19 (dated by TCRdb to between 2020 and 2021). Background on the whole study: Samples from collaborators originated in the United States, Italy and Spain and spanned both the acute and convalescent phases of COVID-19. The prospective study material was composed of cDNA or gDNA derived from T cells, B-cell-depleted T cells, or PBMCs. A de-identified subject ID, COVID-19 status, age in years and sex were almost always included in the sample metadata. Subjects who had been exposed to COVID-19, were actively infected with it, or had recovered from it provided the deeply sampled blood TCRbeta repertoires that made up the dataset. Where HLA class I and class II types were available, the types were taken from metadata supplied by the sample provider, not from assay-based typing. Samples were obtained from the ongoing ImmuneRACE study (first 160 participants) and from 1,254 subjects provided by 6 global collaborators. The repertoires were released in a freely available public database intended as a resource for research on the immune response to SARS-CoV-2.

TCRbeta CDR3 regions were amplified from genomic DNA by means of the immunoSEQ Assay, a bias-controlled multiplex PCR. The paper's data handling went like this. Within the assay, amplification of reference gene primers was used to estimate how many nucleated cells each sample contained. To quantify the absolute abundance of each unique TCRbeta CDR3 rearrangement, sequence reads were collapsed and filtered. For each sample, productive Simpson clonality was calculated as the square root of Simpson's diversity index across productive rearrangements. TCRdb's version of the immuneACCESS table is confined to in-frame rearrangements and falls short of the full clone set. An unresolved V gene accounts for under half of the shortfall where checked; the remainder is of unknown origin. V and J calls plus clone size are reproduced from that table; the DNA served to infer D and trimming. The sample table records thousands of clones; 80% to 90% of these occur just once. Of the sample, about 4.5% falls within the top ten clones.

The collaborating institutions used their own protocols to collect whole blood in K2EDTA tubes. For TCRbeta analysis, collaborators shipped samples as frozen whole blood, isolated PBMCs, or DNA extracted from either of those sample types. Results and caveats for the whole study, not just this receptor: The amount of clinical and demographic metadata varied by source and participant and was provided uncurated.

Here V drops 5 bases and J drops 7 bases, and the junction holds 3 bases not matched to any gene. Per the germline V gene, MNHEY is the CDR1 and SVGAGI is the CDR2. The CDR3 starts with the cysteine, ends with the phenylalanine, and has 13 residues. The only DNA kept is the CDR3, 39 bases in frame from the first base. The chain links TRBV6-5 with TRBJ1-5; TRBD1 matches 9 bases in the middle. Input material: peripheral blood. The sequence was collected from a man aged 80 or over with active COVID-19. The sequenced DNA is TGTGCCAGCAGTCTGGACAGGGGACAGCCCCAGCATTTT. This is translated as CASSLDRGQPQHF.